This T cell receptor (beta chain) was captured in a study of cytomegalovirus exposure and HLA in healthy donors. Nominally healthy donors were sampled, though unrecorded immune exposures were likely. This clone has only a few counts. What it binds is unknown. A multiplex PCR was run with 60 Vbeta primers and 13 Jbeta primers. Only in-frame clones appear in the TCRdb table, and some are missing; sequencing was by immunoSEQ multiplex PCR. Of over 150,000 clones listed, approximately 83% are singletons. The V and J ends lost 4 bases and 0 bases, in that order; junction bases with no gene match: 2. This CDR3 has 14 amino acids. The germline V gene has CDR1 SGHDN and CDR2 FVKESK. Study observations and caveats: Across all donors, roughly uniform sequencing depth was an assumption of the presence/absence analyses. Cytomegalovirus association was assigned to 150 to 200 TCR beta chains.

The source material was PBMCs. This receptor was taken from a boy between 2 and 10 years old in good health and CMV-seronegative. The V call is TRBV14, the J call TRBJ1-1, with 7 bases fitting TRBD1. The CDR3 DNA follows: TGTGCCAGCAGCCGAGGGGGCTTGAACACTGAAGCTTTCTTT. Translation gives CASSRGGLNTEAFF.